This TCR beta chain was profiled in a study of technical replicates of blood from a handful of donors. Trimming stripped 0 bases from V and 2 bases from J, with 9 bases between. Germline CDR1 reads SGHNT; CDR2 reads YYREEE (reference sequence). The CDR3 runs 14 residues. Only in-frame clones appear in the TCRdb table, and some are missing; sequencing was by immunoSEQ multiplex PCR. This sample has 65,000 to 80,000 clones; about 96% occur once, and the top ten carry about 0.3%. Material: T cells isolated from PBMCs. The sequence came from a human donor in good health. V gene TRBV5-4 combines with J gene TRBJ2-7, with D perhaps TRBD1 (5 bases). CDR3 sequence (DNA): TGTGCCAGCAGCTTGGAACAGGCCACCTACGAGCAGTACTTC. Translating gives CASSLEQATYEQYF.